One T cell receptor (beta chain) is described in this entry. Its antigen is unidentified. The sample is drawn from a study of T cells in localized non-small cell lung cancer. The CDR3 covers 15 residues. Per germline, CDR1 ENHRY and CDR2 SYGVKD. After removal of 2 bases from V and 4 bases from J, the junction contained 3 bases not matched to a gene. Only in-frame clones appear in the TCRdb table, and some are missing; sequencing was by immunoSEQ multiplex PCR. The sample includes about 23,000 clones, 85% to 90% of them seen just once. Study outcomes and limitations: Uninvolved adjacent lung showed peak T cell clonality, exceeding tumor.

Source: peripheral blood, taken before any cancer treatment. This sequence was found in a male donor older than 55 with stage I lung adenocarcinoma. The chain is built from TRBV10-3 and TRBJ2-4, with 9 positions matching TRBD2. The CDR3 region has the DNA TGTGCCATCAGTGAGGGACTAGCGTGGAAAAACATTCAGTACTTC. Protein product: CAISEGLAWKNIQYF.